The T cell receptor (beta chain) under discussion was sequenced for a study of blood T cell repertoires in COVID-19. The V and J ends lost 0 bases and 1 base respectively, with 4 bases between them. Germline values: CDR1 SGHKS, CDR2 YYEKEE (reference sequence). The CDR3 has 13 amino acids. Clones were read by immunoSEQ multiplex PCR, and TCRdb kept only the in-frame ones, dropping some. The profile shows approximately 340,000 clones, about four fifths of them singletons. The sample was peripheral blood. The chain links TRBV5-5 to TRBJ1-1; the D is unclear. The sequence was collected from a man aged 25 to 40 with active or convalescent COVID-19. The CDR3: CASSLEANTEAFF. The CDR3 nucleotides read TGTGCCAGCAGCTTGGAAGCGAACACTGAAGCTTTCTTT.